The subject of this entry is one T cell receptor beta chain. Its antigen is unknown. Every subset's genomic DNA went evenly onto several immunoSEQ plates. Produced via immunoSEQ multiplex PCR; TCRdb's table is partial and in-frame only. Of millions of clones in the sample, 90% to 95% were seen once. The record originates from a study of shared clonotypes between healthy human individuals. For the study at large: There were three CD4 naive, three CD4 memory, two CD8 naive and one CD8 memory plates per donor. Study results and limitations: Unshared clonotypes carried lower generation probabilities than those common to all four donors.

CDR3 size: 15 residues. Germline V gene data show CDR1 as MDHEN and CDR2 as SYDVKM. V was pared by 6 bases and J by 2 bases, with 10 bases of the junction left unmatched. The sequence came from a man between 18 and 35 years old in good health. Some clones in this sample may be carry-over from other donors' samples. Sequenced: naive CD4+ T cells from PBMCs. Subset specified: CD45RA+ positively selected. The genes are TRBV28 and TRBJ2-7, with 7 bases fitting TRBD1. Written as DNA, the CDR3 is TGTGCCAGCAGCCTCTTCGACAGGGCGACCTACGAGCAGTACTTC. Amino acid sequence: CASSLFDRATYEQYF.